Shown below are 3 T cell receptor beta chains from a single sample sequenced in a study of blood T cell repertoires in COVID-19. Profiling relied on immunoSEQ multiplex PCR, and the TCRdb table lists in-frame clones only, not all of them. The table includes hundreds of thousands of clones, roughly nine tenths detected once. The sequenced sample consisted of peripheral blood. These TCRs come from a man in his sixties with COVID-19, enrolled during active disease.

A note on this clone: Other DNA sequences of this sample code for an identical CDR3. The chain links TRBV5-6 to TRBJ2-7; 7 bases map to TRBD1. The V and J ends lost 2 bases and 6 bases, in that order; junction bases with no gene match: 5. The CDR3 contains 13 residues. The germline V gene encodes CDR1 SGHDT and CDR2 YYEEEE. CDR3 DNA sequence: TGTGCCAGCAGCTTTTACAGGGGTACCGAGCAGTACTTC. It codes for CASSFYRGTEQYF.

CDR3 residues: CASSYYPDYTDTQYF. In nucleotides, the CDR3 is TGTGCCAGCAGTTACTATCCAGATTACACAGATACGCAGTATTTT. V is TRBV6-2 or TRBV6-3 and J is TRBJ2-3; D is unresolved. From germline, CDR1 is MNHEY and CDR2 SVGEGT. The CDR3 has 15 amino acids. The V gene lost 1 base and the J gene lost 2 bases, with 10 bases spanning the gap.

V usage is TRBV2 and J usage is TRBJ1-6; 11 bases line up with TRBD1. This CDR3 spans 13 amino acids. The trim removed 7 bases at V and 10 bases at J, leaving 3 bases unmatched. Germline V gene lookup returns CDR1 SNHLY and CDR2 FYNNEI. CDR3 nucleotide sequence: TGTGCCAGCAAAGGGACAGGGGGATCACCCCTCCACTTT. This encodes CASKGTGGSPLHF. The full variable domain, with the rest looked up from reference TRBV2 and TRBJ1-6, is EPEVTQTPSHQVTQMGQEVILRCVPISNHLYFYWYRQILGQKVEFLVSFYNNEISEKSEIFDDQFSVERPDGSNFTLKIRSTKLEDSAMYFCASKGTGGSPLHFGNGTRLTVT.